This passage covers 9 T cell receptor beta chains from one sample sequenced in a study of T cells in Graves' hyperthyroidism and ophthalmopathy. The investigators amplified TCR beta CDR3 regions from RNA transcripts. HTBI primers were employed in a first-round RT-PCR of the TCR CDR3. TCRdb reprocessed the multiplex PCR reads with MiXCR, giving one entry per CDR3 protein. The table lists almost 600,000 distinct CDR3 sequences, 11% to 15% of them singletons. The sample was blood. The receptors derive from a woman in her thirties with Graves' hyperthyroidism that later progressed to Graves' ophthalmopathy.

This clonotype was counted many times. V is TRBV7-9 and J is TRBJ2-7; 8 nucleotides match TRBD1. Trimming at V came to 3 bases and at J to 3 bases, leaving 7 bases not matched to a gene. This CDR3 comprises 15 residues. Germline V gives CDR1 SEHNR, CDR2 FQNEAQ (reference sequence). DNA of the CDR3: TGTGCCAGCAGCTTCCCTGACAGGGGTGTCTACGAGCAGTACTTC. Amino acid sequence: CASSFPDRGVYEQYF.

Ten or more counts support this clonotype. The rearrangement joins TRBV28 to TRBJ2-7; 9 bases are a match to TRBD1. Looked up from germline, CDR1 is MDHEN and CDR2 is SYDVKM. The junction had 11 bases not matched to a gene; V was cut back by 5 bases and J by 6 bases. This CDR3 has 15 residues. The CDR3 DNA reads TGTGCCAGCAGTCCGTCCGGGACAGGGAACGCCGAGCAGTACTTC. This sequence encodes CASSPSGTGNAEQYF.

This clonotype was seen ten or more times. The V gene is TRBV10-3, the J gene TRBJ2-5; the D gene is possibly TRBD2 (5 bases). Germline lookup yields CDR1 ENHRY and CDR2 SYGVKD. Trimming left V 8 bases short and J 3 bases short, with 10 bases between. This CDR3 has 12 amino acids. The CDR3 DNA sequence: TGTGCCATCGCTAGCTTGGAAGAGACCCAGTACTTC. As protein: CAIASLEETQYF.

V and J are TRBV5-1 and TRBJ2-1; no definite D call. Germline-derived CDR1 and CDR2 are SGHRS and YFSETQ. V shed 4 bases and J shed 6 bases, with 14 bases lying between them. The CDR3 has 14 residues. The CDR3 spells CASSPFWEGNEQFF. DNA for the CDR3: TGCGCCAGCAGCCCATTTTGGGAAGGCAATGAGCAGTTCTTC.

This clonotype occurred many times. This chain uses TRBV20-1 with TRBJ2-7; no clear D. V was pared by 2 bases and J by 6 bases, with 11 bases between. Germline values: CDR1 DFQATT, CDR2 SNEGSKA (reference sequence). The CDR3 has 12 amino acids. CDR3 sequence reads: CSARPNAPEQYF. In nucleotides, the CDR3 is TGCAGTGCTAGACCTAACGCACCCGAGCAGTACTTC.

This clonotype was seen ten or more times. The chain uses TRBV28 and TRBJ2-5; TRBD2 agrees at 8 bases. Germline CDR1 and CDR2: MDHEN and SYDVKM. V trimming: 4 bases; J trimming: 3 bases; junction bases outside the gene matches: 22. The CDR3 loop spans 20 amino acids. The CDR3 DNA reads TGTGCCAGCAGTTCACTTAAGGGGGAGATGGCGGGAGGTTTCAAAGAGACCCAGTACTTC. Protein: CASSSLKGEMAGGFKETQYF.

This clonotype has ten or more counts. Here the CDR3 DNA reads TGTGCCAGCAGCTTAGTCGAGGGCACCGGGGAGCTGTTTTTT. This gives the protein CASSLVEGTGELFF. The rearrangement uses TRBV7-2 and TRBJ2-2; D is possibly TRBD2 (5 bases). With 1 base removed from V and 4 bases from J, the gap between germline ends came to 7 bases. CDR3 length: 14 amino acids. Germline CDR1 SGHTA, CDR2 FQGNSA.

At least ten counts were recorded for this clonotype. V and J are TRBV29-1 and TRBJ2-7; D call uncertain. CDR3 length: 12 amino acids. V lost 5 bases and J 1 base, leaving 9 bases between the germline ends. Germline V lookup: CDR1 SQVTM, CDR2 ANQGSEA. CDR3 region: CSVSVSSYEQYF. The CDR3 DNA sequence: TGCAGCGTTAGTGTCAGTTCCTACGAGCAGTACTTC.

A word on this clonotype: The junction does not match germline at one end; this may be a read error. The genes are TRBV5-1 and TRBJ1-1; D is undetermined. Germline CDR1 reads SGHRS; CDR2 reads YFSETQ. CDR3 size: 15 residues. This chain's CDR3 is CASSFHTGKNTEAFF. For the CDR3, the DNA is TGTGCCAGCAGCTTTCATACGGGTAAGAACACTGAAGCTTTCTTT.